The 26 T cell receptor beta chains presented below share a single source sample, sequenced in a study of Ad26.COV2.S vaccination and SARS-CoV-2 variants. The repertoire was sequenced with immunoSEQ multiplex PCR; TCRdb's copy has only in-frame clones and lacks some. The data hold approximately 340,000 clones, with under 95% observed a single time. The input for sequencing was peripheral blood, taken after recovery from COVID-19. Receptor source: a human donor who had recovered from COVID-19.

The chain is built from TRBV7-9 and TRBJ2-7, with 8 bases aligning to TRBD1. This CDR3 comprises 14 residues. Trimming cost V 3 bases and J 5 bases; bases outside gene matches: 6. Germline CDR1 reads SEHNR; CDR2 reads FQNEAQ (reference sequence). Here the CDR3 DNA reads TGTGCCAGCAGCTTGGGGCAGGGGGCGAACGAGCAGTACTTC. Translating gives CASSLGQGANEQYF. Together with reference TRBV7-9 and TRBJ2-7, the CDR3 gives the full variable domain: DTGVSQNPRHKITKRGQNVTFRCDPISEHNRLYWYRQTLGQGPEFLTYFQNEAQLEKSRLLSDRFSAERPKGSFSTLEIQRTEQGDSAMYLCASSLGQGANEQYFGPGTRLTVT.

In DNA form, the CDR3 reads TGTGCCAGCAGGCGAGAAGATGAGCAGTTCTTC. Its translation is CASRREDEQFF. The gene calls are TRBV5-6 and TRBJ2-1; D remains unclear. CDR1 is SGHDT and CDR2 is YYEEEE in the germline V gene. The CDR3 is 11 amino acids. V gave up 5 bases and J gave up 8 bases, with 8 bases separating them.

The CDR3: CASSPRDGAGEKLFF. Here the CDR3 DNA reads TGTGCCAGCTCACCACGGGACGGGGCTGGTGAAAAACTGTTTTTT. This chain connects TRBV18 to TRBJ1-4; a possible D gene is TRBD1 (5 bases). The CDR3 length is 15 residues. V gave up 1 base and J gave up 7 bases, with 13 bases separating them. Germline V gene lookup returns CDR1 KGHSH and CDR2 LQKENI.

DNA for the CDR3: TGTGCCAGCCGCGGGGGCAATAATTCACCCCTCCACTTT. As protein: CASRGGNNSPLHF. The chain combines TRBV6-5 with TRBJ1-6; D might be TRBD1 (6 bases). CDR3 length: 13 residues. Germline V gene lookup returns CDR1 MNHEY and CDR2 SVGAGI. Trimming took 8 bases from V and 5 from J, leaving 10 bases between them.

This rearrangement joins TRBV7-9 to TRBJ2-1; 10 bases map to TRBD2. The junction had 8 bases not matched to a gene; V was cut back by 2 bases and J by 4 bases. Germline V gives CDR1 SEHNR, CDR2 FQNEAQ (reference sequence). This CDR3 has 17 amino acids. The CDR3 region is CASSLLASGGRYNEQFF. The CDR3 DNA reads TGTGCCAGCAGCTTACTGGCTAGCGGGGGCCGATACAATGAGCAGTTCTTC.

The chain recombines TRBV3-1 (or the pseudogene TRBV3-2) with TRBJ1-1; tentatively, D is TRBD1 (5 bases). Germline V gives CDR1 LGHDT, CDR2 YNNKEL (reference sequence). Trimming shortened V by 4 bases and J by 6 bases, and 15 bases separated the two germline ends. The CDR3 length is 14 residues. This chain's CDR3 is CASSPRGVGAEAFF. The DNA for the CDR3 is TGTGCCAGCAGCCCCAGAGGAGTGGGGGCTGAAGCTTTCTTT.

V is TRBV4-3 and J is TRBJ1-3; no reliable D call. Trimming removed 4 bases at V and 0 bases at J, with 16 bases between. The CDR3 covers 17 residues. Per germline, CDR1 LGHNA and CDR2 YSLEER. This chain's CDR3 is CASSRNRGSSSGNTIYF. The CDR3 bases are TGCGCCAGCAGCCGAAACCGTGGCAGTAGCTCTGGAAACACCATATATTTT.

The chain recombines TRBV5-1 with TRBJ1-4, with 10 bases aligning to TRBD1. With 8 bases clipped from V and 6 bases from J, the junction kept 13 bases outside the gene matches. This CDR3 region has 16 residues. CDR1 is SGHRS, CDR2 YFSETQ, per germline. The CDR3 bases are TGCGCCAGTCGCCAAGGCCTCGGACAGGGGGATGAAAAACTGTTTTTT. This gives the protein CASRQGLGQGDEKLFF.

The chain has TRBV5-4 and TRBJ2-7; TRBD1 matches at 9 bases. V gave up 3 bases and J gave up 2 bases; unmatched junction bases: 3. Germline CDR1 and CDR2: SGHNT and YYREEE (reference sequence). The CDR3 contains 14 residues. The CDR3 protein is CASSWDRDTYEQYF. CDR3 in DNA: TGTGCCAGCAGCTGGGACAGGGACACCTACGAGCAGTACTTC.

The CDR3 DNA sequence: TGTGCCAGCAGCCACTCGGCTCAAGACGGCTCCGGGGAGCTGTTTTTT. Translated: CASSHSAQDGSGELFF. The V gene is TRBV6-4, the J gene TRBJ2-2; D not resolved. This CDR3 region has 16 residues. Germline CDR1 and CDR2: MRHNA and SNTAGT. Trimming pared 6 bases from V and 6 bases from J, leaving 20 bases between.

This clone is a singleton in its sample. The chain recombines TRBV4-1 with TRBJ1-2, with D tentatively TRBD1 (6 bases). V dropped 1 base and J dropped 6 bases, with 18 bases sitting between them. This CDR3 has 16 amino acids. Per germline, CDR1 MGHRA and CDR2 YSYEKL. This CDR3 reads CASSQAGLRGPNGYTF. The CDR3 nucleotides are TGCGCCAGCAGCCAAGCCGGATTACGGGGGCCTAATGGCTACACCTTC.

J is TRBJ2-7 and V is TRBV12-3 or TRBV12-4, with D tentatively TRBD2 (5 bases). The CDR3 loop spans 13 amino acids. V dropped 3 bases and J dropped 3 bases, with 9 bases sitting between them. The CDR3 protein is CASSLGANYEQYF. DNA for the CDR3: TGTGCCAGCAGTTTGGGAGCTAACTACGAGCAGTACTTC.

This clone was observed a single time. The rearrangement links TRBV19 to TRBJ1-1; D is unresolved. V gave up 6 bases and J gave up 4 bases, with 18 bases separating them. Germline loops: CDR1 LNHDA, CDR2 SQIVND (reference sequence). The CDR3 length is 15 residues. The CDR3 protein is CASRGVWNSGTEAFF. CDR3 coding DNA: TGTGCCAGTAGGGGCGTATGGAACTCGGGCACTGAAGCTTTCTTT.

CDR3 in amino acids: CASSVGVSYEQYF. The CDR3 coding sequence is TGTGCCAGCAGCGTAGGAGTATCCTACGAGCAGTACTTC. This sequence joins TRBV9 and TRBJ2-7; D gene uncertain. Germline loops: CDR1 SGDLS, CDR2 YYNGEE. The CDR3 has 13 residues. V was shortened by 0 bases and J by 1 base, with 5 bases between the two germline ends.

Details on this clone: Other DNA sequences from this sample encode an identical CDR3 as well. The chain links TRBV9 to TRBJ1-5; D is ambiguous. The germline V gene has CDR1 SGDLS and CDR2 YYNGEE. The CDR3 sequence is 14 residues long. The V end was cut by 3 bases, the J end by 2 bases, with 9 bases between. The CDR3 spells CASSAGGGNQPQHF. The CDR3 DNA sequence: TGTGCCAGCAGCGCGGGCGGGGGCAATCAGCCCCAGCATTTT. The full variable domain, with the rest looked up from reference TRBV9 and TRBJ1-5, is DSGVTQTPKHLITATGQRVTLRCSPRSGDLSVYWYQQSLDQGLQFLIQYYNGEERAKGNILERFSAQQFPDLHSELNLSSLELGDSALYFCASSAGGGNQPQHFGDGTRLSIL.

The chain uses TRBV2 and TRBJ1-6, with D maybe TRBD1 (5 bases). The CDR3 is made up of 16 amino acids. CDR1 is SNHLY and CDR2 is FYNNEI in the germline V gene. The germline V and J ends were trimmed by 4 bases and 7 bases, with 17 bases remaining between them. CDR3 residues: CASSGWDSGGNSPLHF. The CDR3 DNA follows: TGTGCCAGCAGTGGTTGGGACTCCGGGGGAAATTCACCCCTCCACTTT.

The chain is built from TRBV25-1 and TRBJ2-2, with unresolved D. The V end lost 0 bases, the J end lost 6 bases, and 5 bases lay between the germline ends. CDR3 size: 13 residues. Germline assignment: CDR1 MGHDK and CDR2 SYGVNS. This CDR3 reads CASSEYGSGELFF. CDR3 nucleotides: TGTGCCAGCAGTGAATACGGTTCCGGGGAGCTGTTTTTT.

This clone has a handful of counts. The V and J genes are TRBV27 and TRBJ1-5; D might be TRBD1 (5 bases). This CDR3 is built from 18 residues. In germline, CDR1 is MNHEY, CDR2 SMNVEV (reference sequence). V was pared by 5 bases and J by 0 bases, with 20 bases between. CDR3 loop: CASSPRPPTEVSNQPQHF. DNA for the CDR3: TGTGCCAGCAGTCCTCGGCCCCCGACAGAAGTTAGCAATCAGCCCCAGCATTTT.

This clone was observed once. The chain uses TRBV4-1 and TRBJ2-1; a possible D gene is TRBD1 (6 bases). In germline, CDR1 is MGHRA, CDR2 YSYEKL. V dropped 3 bases and J dropped 7 bases, with 19 bases sitting between them. The CDR3 runs 16 residues. The chain's CDR3 is CASSQHRDTRRNEQFF. The CDR3 nucleotides are TGCGCCAGCAGCCAGCACCGGGACACCCGTCGGAATGAGCAGTTCTTC.

In its sample, this clone was seen a few times. The chain carries TRBV7-9 and TRBJ2-6; D possibly corresponds to TRBD1 (6 bases). The CDR3 spans 18 residues. Per the germline V gene, CDR1 is SEHNR and CDR2 is FQNEAQ (reference sequence). Trimming removed 5 bases at V and 0 bases at J, with 17 bases between. The CDR3 DNA reads as TGTGCCAGCAGCATTAGACAGGCAATCAGCTCTGGGGCCAACGTCCTGACTTTC. It is translated as CASSIRQAISSGANVLTF.

The chain is built from TRBV10-1 and TRBJ2-3, with 9 bases lining up with TRBD2. Germline CDR1 is WNHNN and CDR2 is SYGVQD (reference sequence). Trimming took 0 bases from V and 1 from J; bases not matched to a gene: 2. The CDR3 is 16 residues long. The CDR3 is CASSESAGGRTDTQYF. The DNA of the CDR3 is TGCGCCAGCAGTGAGTCGGCGGGGGGGCGCACAGATACGCAGTATTTT.

The chain combines TRBV19 with TRBJ1-6; tentative D call: TRBD1 (6 bases). V was pared by 0 bases and J by 5 bases, with 11 bases between. Germline V gene lookup returns CDR1 LNHDA and CDR2 SQIVND (reference sequence). CDR3 length: 16 amino acids. In DNA, the CDR3 is TGTGCCAGTAGTATAGAGGCAGGGGCGGATAATTCACCCCTCCACTTT. Its translation is CASSIEAGADNSPLHF.

The chain recombines TRBV5-1 with TRBJ2-7, with 8 nucleotides matching TRBD2. The CDR3 loop spans 15 amino acids. The germline gives CDR1 SGHRS, CDR2 YFSETQ. Unmatched junction bases numbered 4, after V lost 2 bases and J lost 0 bases. The DNA for the CDR3 is TGCGCCAGCAGCTTTACTAGCGGCAACTCCTACGAGCAGTACTTC. This encodes CASSFTSGNSYEQYF.

The rearrangement joins TRBV10-2 to TRBJ2-7; 8 nucleotides align to TRBD2. CDR3 length: 15 amino acids. V shed 4 bases, J shed 2 bases, and the junction held 7 bases outside the gene matches. CDR1 and CDR2 (germline): WSHSY, SAAADI. This CDR3 reads CASSGREGITYEQYF. CDR3 DNA: TGCGCCAGCAGTGGCCGGGAGGGAATCACCTACGAGCAGTACTTC.

There are a few counts of this clone. This rearrangement joins TRBV2 to TRBJ1-6, with D possibly matching TRBD1 (5 bases). This CDR3 has 16 residues. Germline CDR1 and CDR2: SNHLY and FYNNEI. V was cut by 1 base and J by 9 bases, with 16 bases left in between. The CDR3 is CASSEVGPGVGSPLHF. Written as DNA, the CDR3 is TGTGCCAGCAGTGAAGTGGGCCCGGGGGTCGGTTCACCCCTCCACTTT.

The chain employs TRBV6-5 and TRBJ2-1, with 9 bases that match TRBD1. The CDR3 is 15 amino acids. Germline assignment: CDR1 MNHEY and CDR2 SVGAGI. Losses at the gene ends were 2 bases for V and 6 bases for J; bases not matched to a gene: 5. CDR3 protein: CASSYEDRGANEQFF. CDR3 nucleotide sequence: TGTGCCAGCAGTTACGAGGACAGGGGAGCCAATGAGCAGTTCTTC.